This T cell receptor (beta chain) was sequenced during a study of T cells after yellow fever vaccination. General study findings and limits: Post-booster repertoires again held most primary-vaccination clones (about 96% CD4, approximately 90% CD8). CD4 and CD8 compartments shared a small share of clonotypes, likely from convergent recombination.

The length of the CDR3 is 12 residues. Trimming shortened V by 2 bases and J by 5 bases, and 4 bases separated the two germline ends. This clonotype occurred many times. The antigen is not known. TCRdb called the 5' RACE reads again in MiXCR, with one record for every CDR3 protein. The sample lists 100,000 to 150,000 distinct CDR3 sequences, more than 6% occurring once. This TCR derives from a man aged 18 to 29 who received the YFV17D yellow fever vaccine. This specimen was CD4+ T cells sorted from PBMCs, taken approximately 11 days after the first yellow fever vaccination. The V gene is TRBV12-3 or TRBV12-4, the J gene TRBJ1-5; D remains unclear. The CDR3 sequence: CASSLTHQPQHF. The DNA of the CDR3 is TGTGCCAGCAGTTTAACTCATCAGCCCCAGCATTTT.